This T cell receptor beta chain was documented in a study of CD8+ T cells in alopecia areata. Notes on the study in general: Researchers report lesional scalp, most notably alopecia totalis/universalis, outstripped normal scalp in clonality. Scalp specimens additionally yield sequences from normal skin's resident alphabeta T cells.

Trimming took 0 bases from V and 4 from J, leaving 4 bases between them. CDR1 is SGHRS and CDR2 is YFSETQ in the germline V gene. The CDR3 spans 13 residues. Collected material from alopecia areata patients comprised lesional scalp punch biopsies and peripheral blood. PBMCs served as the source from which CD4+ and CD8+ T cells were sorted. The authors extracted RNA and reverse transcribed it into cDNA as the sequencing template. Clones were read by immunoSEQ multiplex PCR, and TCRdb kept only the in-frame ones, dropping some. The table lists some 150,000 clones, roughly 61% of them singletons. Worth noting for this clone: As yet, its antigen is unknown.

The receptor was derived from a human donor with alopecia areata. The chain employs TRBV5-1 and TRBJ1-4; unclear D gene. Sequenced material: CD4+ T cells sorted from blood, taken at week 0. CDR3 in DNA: TGCGCCAGCAGCTTGGGAGGTAATGAAAAACTGTTTTTT. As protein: CASSLGGNEKLFF.